This T cell receptor beta chain was identified during a study of OX40 agonist ivuxolimab in advanced cancers. Study-wide points: In the expanded peripheral T cells, antigen specificity was never determined. Dosing at 0.1 to 3.0 mg/kg was accompanied by clonal expansion of CD4+ and CD8+ blood T cells by week 6.

With respect to this clone: Its cognate antigen is unknown.

Libraries were prepared by immunoSEQ multiplex PCR; TCRdb keeps only in-frame clonotypes and omits some of them. The data show some 83,000 clones, over 90% seen once. Germline CDR1 reads WSHSY; CDR2 reads SAAADI. J was trimmed by 5 bases and V by 8 bases; bases with no gene match: 15. CDR3 length equals 16 residues. Patients were ruled out by autoimmune disease history or systemic immunosuppression. This sample comprised CD4+ or CD8+ T cells sorted from blood, obtained in a trial of the OX40 agonist ivuxolimab. This receptor was obtained from an adult with an advanced solid tumor such as melanoma, head and neck, liver or kidney cancer. J is TRBJ2-7 and V is TRBV10-2; 10 bases agree with TRBD2. The CDR3 here is CASAGGPSGSSDEQYF. CDR3 DNA: TGCGCCAGCGCAGGCGGACCTAGCGGGAGTTCGGACGAGCAGTACTTC.